This T cell receptor beta chain was sequenced in a study of response to subunit inactivated influenza vaccine. General study results and limits: Authors suggested each seasonal influenza vaccination recruits few new T cells.

TCRdb re-derived calls from the RT-PCR reads in MiXCR, one entry per CDR3 protein. Here the sample spans 550,000 to 800,000 distinct CDR3 sequences, more than 11% being singletons. This clonotype has just a few counts. Its antigen is undetermined. This CDR3 is built from 12 residues. Germline CDR1 DFQATT, CDR2 SNEGSKA (reference sequence). Between the trimmed V and J ends, which lost 1 base and 3 bases, there was a span of 7 bases. The sample in question was PBMCs from blood, obtained approximately 15 days before vaccination. The rearrangement uses TRBV20-1 and TRBJ2-7; D not resolved. This receptor was identified in a man aged 45-60 years who received an inactivated influenza vaccine. CDR3 region: CSARVSDYEQYF. The CDR3 bases are TGCAGTGCTAGAGTGTCAGACTACGAGCAGTACTTC.